A selection of T cell receptor beta chains follows, all from one sample in a study of T cell repertoires in cytomegalovirus infection. These receptors' targets are unknown. TCRdb processed the reads anew with MiXCR; each CDR3 protein has one entry. The table records 570,000 or so distinct CDR3 sequences, under 45% of them present only once. Source: cultured PBMCs, taken from culture after CMV antigen stimulation. These receptors were obtained from a human donor in good health (CMV status not recorded). Some clones in this sample may be carry-over from other donors' samples. Each CDR3 is given with its conserved first and last residue.

V	J	length	CDR3
TRBV12-3/TRBV12-4	TRBJ2-2	15	CASRHSGQGDGELFF
TRBV7-9	TRBJ2-3	16	CASSPRQGIRTDTQYF
TRBV28	TRBJ2-1	15	CASSLLAGGLNEQFF
TRBV6-5	TRBJ1-5	17	CASSLAGGAQGNQPQHF
TRBV11-2	TRBJ2-1	15	CASSRMRGAYNEQFF
TRBV27	TRBJ2-1	16	CASSPLPGLGEILQFF
TRBV7-2	TRBJ2-1	15	CASSLDYRAGNEQFF
TRBV28	TRBJ2-1	12	CASSFFGNEQFF
TRBV20-1	TRBJ1-2	15	CSARVPIGAAGGYTF
TRBV11-3	TRBJ1-1	18	CASSFPTALEGPNTEAFF
TRBV7-2	TRBJ2-4	13	CASSFAGENIQYF
TRBV20-1	TRBJ2-3	14	CSARAGGKTDTQYF
TRBV7-9	TRBJ1-1	15	CASRPGQGLNTEAFF
TRBV27	TRBJ1-2	15	CASSLTQALNYGYTF
TRBV11-2	TRBJ1-5	13	CASSLDSDQPQHF
TRBV4-1	TRBJ2-7	13	CASSPGSLDEQYF
TRBV27	TRBJ2-1	14	CASSFVSGGVEQFF
TRBV7-2	TRBJ2-3	15	CASSFMTGGSDTQYF
TRBV7-2	TRBJ2-3	15	CASSLASLLWNTQYF
TRBV28	TRBJ1-4	18	CASSPSWDRGLIDEKLFF
TRBV7-8	TRBJ2-5	15	CASSSTSGRKVSQYF
TRBV18	TRBJ1-5	19	CASSPRAGNTELSNQPQHF
TRBV12-3/TRBV12-4	TRBJ1-6	16	CASMQRRSSYNSPLHF
TRBV28	TRBJ1-1	15	CASSSYRVLNTEAFF
TRBV7-8	TRBJ2-2	15	CASSLAGGAPGELFF
TRBV5-1	TRBJ1-3	16	CASSLSGARSGNTIYF